The 20 T cell receptor beta chains below come from one sample, sequenced in a study of breast tumors, draining lymph nodes, adjacent tissues. TCRdb re-analysed the multiplex PCR reads in MiXCR, keeping a single row per CDR3 protein. The sample lists some 170,000 distinct CDR3 sequences, around 35% occurring once. Samples came from axillary lymph nodes draining the breast cancer. The sequenced material came from axillary lymph node tissue. The receptor set was obtained from a female donor with breast cancer. Some clones in this sample may be carry-over from other donors' samples.

This clonotype was seen at least ten times. The gene calls are TRBV30 and TRBJ2-1, with TRBD2 matching 7 bases. Trimming took 0 bases from V and 13 from J; bases not matched to a gene: 12. CDR1 is GTSNPN and CDR2 is SVGIG in the germline V gene (reference sequence). There are 14 residues in the CDR3. CDR3 region: CAWSVLRSGDLQFF. The CDR3 nucleotides are TGTGCCTGGAGTGTCTTGAGGAGCGGGGACCTACAGTTCTTC.

V is TRBV7-8 and J is TRBJ2-7; D is undetermined. V lost 1 base to trimming and J lost 4 bases, with 14 bases between them. Germline loops: CDR1 SGHVS, CDR2 FQNEAQ. The CDR3 is 15 amino acids. The CDR3 loop reads CASSLGALDSYEQYF. The CDR3 DNA sequence: TGTGCCAGCAGCTTAGGGGCCCTAGACTCGTACGAGCAGTACTTC.

The chain combines TRBV2 with TRBJ1-6, with D possibly being TRBD1 (5 bases). This CDR3 is 13 amino acids long. The germline V gene encodes CDR1 SNHLY and CDR2 FYNNEI. The ends were cut back, 7 bases at V and 7 bases at J, with 11 bases in the middle. CDR3 nucleotide sequence: TGTGCCAGCAAGGGGACCTCGAATTCACCCCTCCACTTT. Amino acids: CASKGTSNSPLHF.

This clonotype was recorded only once. A junction end diverges from the germline sequence, so it may reflect a read error. The chain is built from TRBV10-2 and TRBJ1-3; 7 bases agree with TRBD1. The CDR3 sequence is 16 residues long. CDR1 and CDR2 from the germline V gene are WSHSY and SAAADI. The CDR3 here is CASRGDREETGNAIYF. The CDR3 coding sequence is TGCGCCAGCAGGGGGGACAGAGAAGAAACTGGAAACGCCATATATTTT.

This clonotype showed up many times. J is TRBJ2-1 and V is TRBV6-5; TRBD2 is a possible D gene (5 bases). Trimming took 7 bases from V and 4 from J, leaving 17 bases between them. In germline, CDR1 is MNHEY, CDR2 SVGAGI. This CDR3 has 15 residues. The CDR3 spells CASTQPRGPYNEQFF. The CDR3 nucleotides read TGTGCCAGCACCCAACCCCGGGGTCCTTACAATGAGCAGTTCTTC.

The chain carries TRBV18 and TRBJ2-2, with 9 bases matching TRBD1. Germline V gives CDR1 KGHSH, CDR2 LQKENI. The ends lost 2 bases at V and 4 bases at J; junction bases unmatched: 2. The CDR3 loop spans 15 amino acids. CDR3 region: CASSPTGGFTGELFF. The CDR3 DNA is TGTGCCAGCTCACCAACAGGGGGCTTCACCGGGGAGCTGTTTTTT.

This clonotype showed up just a few times. A read error may be the cause here, since a much bigger clone is one base away. J is TRBJ2-1 and V is TRBV5-1; D is undetermined. Germline-derived CDR1 and CDR2 are SGHRS and YFSETQ. V lost 0 bases, J lost 10 bases, and 17 bases lay in between. This CDR3 has 15 amino acids. CDR3 DNA sequence: TGCGCCAGCAGCTTGGGGGTCGCTTCCACCCAGGAGCAGTTCTTC. Translated: CASSLGVASTQEQFF.

This clonotype was found many times. The chain is built from TRBV5-1 and TRBJ2-7, with TRBD1 as a possible D gene (5 bases). V lost 0 bases and J 1 base, leaving 14 bases between the germline ends. Germline V gene lookup returns CDR1 SGHRS and CDR2 YFSETQ. This CDR3 is 16 amino acids long. The CDR3 is CASSLVGAGQSYEQYF. CDR3 sequence (DNA): TGCGCCAGCAGCTTGGTAGGGGCAGGGCAGTCCTACGAGCAGTACTTC.

This clonotype was recorded at least ten times. This rearrangement joins TRBV7-9 to TRBJ2-2, with 14 nucleotides matching TRBD2. The V gene end was trimmed by 5 bases and the J gene end by 6 bases; junction bases not matched to a gene: 5. The CDR3 totals 16 residues. Germline V lookup: CDR1 SEHNR, CDR2 FQNEAQ (reference sequence). The CDR3 region has the DNA TGTGCCAGCAGCCCCGGACTAGCGGGAGGTCCCGGGGAGCTGTTTTTT. Its protein is CASSPGLAGGPGELFF. Supplemented by reference TRBV7-9 and TRBJ2-2, the full variable domain reads DTGVSQNPRHKITKRGQNVTFRCDPISEHNRLYWYRQTLGQGPEFLTYFQNEAQLEKSRLLSDRFSAERPKGSFSTLEIQRTEQGDSAMYLCASSPGLAGGPGELFFGEGSRLTVL.

At least ten counts were recorded for this clonotype. The J gene is TRBJ2-3, the V gene TRBV2, with D unresolved. This CDR3 is built from 14 residues. Germline CDR1 reads SNHLY; CDR2 reads FYNNEI. V was clipped by 5 bases and J by 4 bases, with 13 bases between them. The CDR3 coding sequence is TGTGCCAGCAGTTTTGCAGCTGCCGCAGATACGCAGTATTTT. This encodes CASSFAAAADTQYF.

This clonotype came up many times. The gene calls are TRBV12-3 or TRBV12-4 and TRBJ2-1; D is ambiguous. The CDR3 spans 15 residues. With 8 bases removed from V and 5 bases from J, the gap between germline ends came to 19 bases. Written as DNA, the CDR3 is TGTGCCAGCTTACCCCGTTCGCCAGAGAACAATGAGCAGTTCTTC. It yields the protein CASLPRSPENNEQFF.

As concerns this clonotype: Likely a read error: the CDR3 ends without its conserved phenylalanine or tryptophan. The DNA is omitted, as the CDR3 cannot be located on it reliably, and the CDR3 follows TCRdb's listing. The genes are TRBV5-1 and TRBJ2-2; the table gives TRBD1 as D, unverified against the DNA. With termini counted, the CDR3 has 11 amino acids. Germline assignment: CDR1 SGHRS and CDR2 YFSETQ. The CDR3 loop reads CASSPLGTGVI.

This clonotype showed up many times. The V and J genes are TRBV24-1 and TRBJ2-1; TRBD2 aligns across 7 bases. This CDR3 region has 15 residues. The germline gives CDR1 KGHDR, CDR2 SFDVKD. The trim removed 7 bases at V and 8 bases at J, leaving 13 bases unmatched. CDR3 amino acids: CATRAGGREGDEQFF. The CDR3 nucleotides read TGTGCCACCAGGGCAGGAGGGAGGGAAGGGGATGAGCAGTTCTTC.

This clonotype has ten or more counts. The gene calls are TRBV18 and TRBJ1-6; D is unclear. CDR3 size: 13 residues. Germline V gene data show CDR1 as KGHSH and CDR2 as LQKENI. V dropped 4 bases and J dropped 8 bases, with 9 bases sitting between them. In nucleotides, the CDR3 is TGTGCCAGCTCACTGGACGCTGATTCACCCCTCCACTTT. It encodes CASSLDADSPLHF.

In its sample, this clonotype was seen many times. The gene calls are TRBV7-3 and TRBJ2-5; 10 nucleotides line up with TRBD2. After removal of 5 bases from V and 5 bases from J, the junction contained 14 bases not matched to a gene. Germline values: CDR1 SGHTA, CDR2 FQGTGA. CDR3 length: 17 residues. CDR3 nucleotides: TGTGCCAGCAGCCGAGGGGACGAGCGGGGGGGCCGGGAGACCCAGTACTTC. Translation: CASSRGDERGGRETQYF.

This clonotype was detected ten times or more. The V call is TRBV30, the J call TRBJ2-5; D is ambiguous. The V gene's germline CDR1 is GTSNPN and CDR2 SVGIG (reference sequence). V was clipped by 0 bases and J by 0 bases, with 5 bases between them. The CDR3 has 13 residues. This CDR3 reads CAWSVVHQETQYF. The DNA of the CDR3 is TGTGCCTGGAGTGTAGTACACCAAGAGACCCAGTACTTC.

In this sample, this clonotype turned up many times. The chain links TRBV20-1 to TRBJ2-1; 11 positions agree with TRBD2. The CDR3 loop spans 21 amino acids. V was pared by 4 bases and J by 2 bases, with 22 bases of the junction left unmatched. Germline values: CDR1 DFQATT, CDR2 SNEGSKA (reference sequence). CDR3 loop: CSANTIRGTGFSGRAYNEQFF. DNA for the CDR3: TGCAGTGCTAATACTATCCGGGGGACAGGGTTTAGCGGGAGGGCCTACAATGAGCAGTTCTTC.

As regards this clonotype: This could be a read error, since a much larger clone is one nucleotide away. The V gene is TRBV14, the J gene TRBJ2-5; D unclear. Germline V lookup: CDR1 SGHDN, CDR2 FVKESK. The CDR3 is made up of 15 amino acids. In nucleotides, the CDR3 is TGTGCCAGCAGCCAAGAGGGCAGCTTCCAAGAGACCCCGTACTTC. Its protein product is CASSQEGSFQETPYF.

Details on this clonotype: The junction differs from germline at one of its ends, possibly a read error. This sequence joins TRBV5-1 and TRBJ2-2, with a weak D call TRBD1 (6 bases). CDR1 and CDR2 (germline): SGHRS, YFSETQ. The CDR3 runs 15 residues. The CDR3 sequence: CASSSGVKNTGELSF. In DNA form, the CDR3 reads TGCGCTAGCAGTTCAGGGGTTAAGAACACCGGGGAGCTGTCTTTT.

The chain employs TRBV9 and TRBJ1-6, with D uncertain. The V end lost 1 base, the J end lost 2 bases, and 10 bases lay between the germline ends. Germline loops: CDR1 SGDLS, CDR2 YYNGEE. The CDR3 runs to 16 residues. The CDR3: CASSVSVDPYNSPLHF. The CDR3 DNA follows: TGTGCCAGCAGCGTATCGGTGGATCCCTATAATTCACCCCTCCACTTT.